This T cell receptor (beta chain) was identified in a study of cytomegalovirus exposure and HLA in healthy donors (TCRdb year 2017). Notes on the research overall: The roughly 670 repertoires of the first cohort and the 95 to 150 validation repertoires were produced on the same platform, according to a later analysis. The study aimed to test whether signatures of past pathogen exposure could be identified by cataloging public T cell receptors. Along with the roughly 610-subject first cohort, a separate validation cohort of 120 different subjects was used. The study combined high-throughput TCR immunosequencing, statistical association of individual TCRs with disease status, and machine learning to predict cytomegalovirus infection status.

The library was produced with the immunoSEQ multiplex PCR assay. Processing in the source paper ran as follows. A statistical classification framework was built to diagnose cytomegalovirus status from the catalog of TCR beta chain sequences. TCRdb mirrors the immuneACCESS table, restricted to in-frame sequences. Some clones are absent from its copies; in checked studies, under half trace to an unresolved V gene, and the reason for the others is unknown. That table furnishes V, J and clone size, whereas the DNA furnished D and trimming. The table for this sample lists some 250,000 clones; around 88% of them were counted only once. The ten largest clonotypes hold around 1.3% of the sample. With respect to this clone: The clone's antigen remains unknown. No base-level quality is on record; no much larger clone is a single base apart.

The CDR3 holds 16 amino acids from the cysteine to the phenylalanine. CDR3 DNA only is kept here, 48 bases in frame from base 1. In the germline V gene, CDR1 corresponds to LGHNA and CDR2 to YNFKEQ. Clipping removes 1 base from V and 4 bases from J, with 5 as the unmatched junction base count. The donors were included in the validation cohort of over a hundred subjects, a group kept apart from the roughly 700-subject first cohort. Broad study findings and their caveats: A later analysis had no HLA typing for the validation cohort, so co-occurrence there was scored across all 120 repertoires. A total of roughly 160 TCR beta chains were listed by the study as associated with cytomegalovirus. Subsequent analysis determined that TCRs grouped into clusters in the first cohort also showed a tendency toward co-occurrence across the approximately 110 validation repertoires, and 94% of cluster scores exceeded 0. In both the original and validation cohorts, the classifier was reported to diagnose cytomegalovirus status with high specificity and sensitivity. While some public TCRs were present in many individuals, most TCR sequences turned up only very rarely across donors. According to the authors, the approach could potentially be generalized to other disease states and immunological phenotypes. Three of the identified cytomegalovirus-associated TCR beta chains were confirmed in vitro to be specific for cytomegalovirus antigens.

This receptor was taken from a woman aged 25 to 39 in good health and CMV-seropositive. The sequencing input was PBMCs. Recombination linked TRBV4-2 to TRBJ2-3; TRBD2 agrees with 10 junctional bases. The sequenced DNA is TGTGCCAGCAGCCAAGTAGTAGCGGGAGGCCCAGATACGCAGTATTTT. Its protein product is CASSQVVAGGPDTQYF.